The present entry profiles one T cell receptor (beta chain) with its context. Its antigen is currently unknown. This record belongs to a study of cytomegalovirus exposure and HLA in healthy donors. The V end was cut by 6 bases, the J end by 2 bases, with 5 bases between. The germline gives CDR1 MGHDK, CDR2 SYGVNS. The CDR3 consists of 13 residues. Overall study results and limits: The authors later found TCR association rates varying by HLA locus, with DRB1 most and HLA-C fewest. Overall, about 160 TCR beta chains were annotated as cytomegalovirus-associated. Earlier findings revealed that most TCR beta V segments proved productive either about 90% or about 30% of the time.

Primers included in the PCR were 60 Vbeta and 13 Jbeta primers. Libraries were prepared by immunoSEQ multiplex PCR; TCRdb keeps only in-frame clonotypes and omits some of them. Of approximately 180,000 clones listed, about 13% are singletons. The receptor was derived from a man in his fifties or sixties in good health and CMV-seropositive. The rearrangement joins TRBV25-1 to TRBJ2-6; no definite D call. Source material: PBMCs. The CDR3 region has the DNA TGTGCCAGCAGGGAGACTGGGGCCAACGTCCTGACTTTC. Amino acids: CASRETGANVLTF.